Described below is a single T cell receptor (beta chain) sequence and its context. Trimming took 3 bases from V and 3 from J, leaving 11 bases between them. CDR3 size: 14 residues. Germline lookup yields CDR1 KGHSH and CDR2 LQKENI. These data come from a study of blood T cell repertoires in COVID-19. Overall study: The analysed material was cDNA or gDNA that came from T cells, B-cell-depleted T cells, or PBMCs.

Methods used by the authors: How many nucleated cells were present was estimated from reference gene primer amplification. Using immunoSEQ multiplex PCR, the repertoire was profiled, and TCRdb retains in-frame clones only, with some absent. That table furnishes V, J and clone size, whereas the DNA furnished D and trimming. The sample includes about 230,000 clones, 85% to 90% seen only once; the top ten take less than 3.5%. This chain uses TRBV18 with TRBJ1-2, with D possibly TRBD1 on 6 matching bases. Material for sequencing was peripheral blood. This receptor was taken from a woman in her sixties with acute or convalescent COVID-19. The DNA for the CDR3 is TGTGCCAGCTCACCTTCGGGACAATACTATGGCTACACCTTC. Translation gives CASSPSGQYYGYTF.